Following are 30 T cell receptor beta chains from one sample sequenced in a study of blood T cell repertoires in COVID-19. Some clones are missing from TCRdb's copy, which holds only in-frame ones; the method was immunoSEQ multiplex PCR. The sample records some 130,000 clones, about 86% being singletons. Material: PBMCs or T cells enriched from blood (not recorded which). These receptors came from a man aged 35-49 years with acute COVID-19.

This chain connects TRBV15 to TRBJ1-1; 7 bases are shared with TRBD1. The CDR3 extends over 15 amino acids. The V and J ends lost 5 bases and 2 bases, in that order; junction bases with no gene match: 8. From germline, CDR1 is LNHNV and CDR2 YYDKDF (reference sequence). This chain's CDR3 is CATSALGTENTEAFF. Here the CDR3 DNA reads TGTGCCACCAGCGCCTTAGGGACAGAAAACACTGAAGCTTTCTTT. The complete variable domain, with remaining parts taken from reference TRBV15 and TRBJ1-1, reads DAMVIQNPRYQVTQFGKPVTLSCSQTLNHNVMYWYQQKSSQAPKLLFHYYDKDFNNEADTPDNFQSRRPNTSFCFLDIRSPGLGDTAMYLCATSALGTENTEAFFGQGTRLTVV.

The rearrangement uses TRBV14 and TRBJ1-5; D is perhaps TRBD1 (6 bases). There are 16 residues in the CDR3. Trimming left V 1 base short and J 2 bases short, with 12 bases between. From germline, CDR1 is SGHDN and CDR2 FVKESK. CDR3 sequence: CASSQVAGDGNQPQHF. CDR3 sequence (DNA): TGTGCCAGCAGCCAAGTAGCAGGGGACGGCAATCAGCCCCAGCATTTT.

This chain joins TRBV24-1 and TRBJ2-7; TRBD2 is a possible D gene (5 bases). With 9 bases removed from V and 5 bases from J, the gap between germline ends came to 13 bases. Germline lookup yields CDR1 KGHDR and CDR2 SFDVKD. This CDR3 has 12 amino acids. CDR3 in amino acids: CATEGNGDEQYF. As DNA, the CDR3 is TGTGCCACCGAGGGAAACGGAGACGAGCAGTACTTC.

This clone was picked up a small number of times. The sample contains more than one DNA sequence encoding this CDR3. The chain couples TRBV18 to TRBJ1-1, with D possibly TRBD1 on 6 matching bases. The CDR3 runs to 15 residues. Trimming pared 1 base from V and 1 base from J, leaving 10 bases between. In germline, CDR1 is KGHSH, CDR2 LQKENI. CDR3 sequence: CASSPRETGNTEAFF. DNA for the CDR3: TGTGCCAGCTCACCACGGGAGACAGGGAACACTGAAGCTTTCTTT. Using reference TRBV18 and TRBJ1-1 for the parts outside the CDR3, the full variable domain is NAGVMQNPRHLVRRRGQEARLRCSPMKGHSHVYWYRQLPEEGLKFMVYLQKENIIDESGMPKERFSAEFPKEGPSILRIQQVVRGDSAAYFCASSPRETGNTEAFFGQGTRLTVV.

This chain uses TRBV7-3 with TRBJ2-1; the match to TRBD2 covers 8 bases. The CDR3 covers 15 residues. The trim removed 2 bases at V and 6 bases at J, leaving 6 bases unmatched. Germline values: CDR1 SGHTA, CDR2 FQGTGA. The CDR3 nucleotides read TGTGCCAGCAGCTTACCAGCGGGAGAAACCAATGAGCAGTTCTTC. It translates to CASSLPAGETNEQFF.

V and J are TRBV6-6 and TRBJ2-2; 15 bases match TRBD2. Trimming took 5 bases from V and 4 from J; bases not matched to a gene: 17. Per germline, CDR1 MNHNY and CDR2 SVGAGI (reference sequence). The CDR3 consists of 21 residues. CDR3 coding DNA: TGTGCCAGCAGTCGTTCGGGACTAGCGGGAGGAAATGGAGTTGGCACCGGGGAGCTGTTTTTT. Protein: CASSRSGLAGGNGVGTGELFF.

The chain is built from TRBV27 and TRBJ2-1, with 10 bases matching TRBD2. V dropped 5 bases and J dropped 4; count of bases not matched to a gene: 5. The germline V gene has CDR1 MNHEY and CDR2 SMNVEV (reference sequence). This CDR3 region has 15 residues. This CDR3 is CASSPSSGRYNEQFF. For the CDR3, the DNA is TGTGCCAGCAGTCCTTCTAGCGGGAGATACAATGAGCAGTTCTTC.

The chain's CDR3 is CASSPGQGESKNIQYF. CDR3 sequence (DNA): TGCGCCAGCAGCCCGGGACAGGGGGAGAGCAAAAACATTCAGTACTTC. This chain links TRBV4-1 with TRBJ2-4; TRBD1 matches 11 bases. Germline V lookup: CDR1 MGHRA, CDR2 YSYEKL. V lost 4 bases, J lost 3 bases, and 5 bases stayed unmatched. The CDR3 contains 16 residues.

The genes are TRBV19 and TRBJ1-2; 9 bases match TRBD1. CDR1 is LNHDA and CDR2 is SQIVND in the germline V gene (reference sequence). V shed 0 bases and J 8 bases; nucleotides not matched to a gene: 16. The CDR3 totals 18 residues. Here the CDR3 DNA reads TGTGCCAGTAGTATAGATTCGGCGACAGGGGGAGGGCTTCGGGGCTACACCTTC. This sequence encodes CASSIDSATGGGLRGYTF.

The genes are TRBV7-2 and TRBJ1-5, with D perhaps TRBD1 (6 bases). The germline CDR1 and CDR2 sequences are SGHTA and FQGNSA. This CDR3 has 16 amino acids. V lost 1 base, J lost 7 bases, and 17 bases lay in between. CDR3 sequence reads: CASSLVAGAGYQPQHF. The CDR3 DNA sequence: TGTGCCAGCAGCTTAGTGGCGGGGGCGGGGTACCAGCCCCAGCATTTT.

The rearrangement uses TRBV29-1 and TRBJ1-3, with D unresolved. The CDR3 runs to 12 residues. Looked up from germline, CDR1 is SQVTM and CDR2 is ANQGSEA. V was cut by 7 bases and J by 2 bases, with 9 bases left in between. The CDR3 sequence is CSATDPGNTIYF. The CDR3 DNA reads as TGCAGCGCCACAGACCCTGGAAACACCATATATTTT.

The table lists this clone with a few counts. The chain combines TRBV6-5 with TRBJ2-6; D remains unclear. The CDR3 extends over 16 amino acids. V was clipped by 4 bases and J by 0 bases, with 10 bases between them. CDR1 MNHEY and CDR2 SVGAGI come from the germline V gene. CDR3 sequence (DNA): TGTGCCAGCAGTTTACGCCGGAGCTCTGGGGCCAACGTCCTGACTTTC. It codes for CASSLRRSSGANVLTF.

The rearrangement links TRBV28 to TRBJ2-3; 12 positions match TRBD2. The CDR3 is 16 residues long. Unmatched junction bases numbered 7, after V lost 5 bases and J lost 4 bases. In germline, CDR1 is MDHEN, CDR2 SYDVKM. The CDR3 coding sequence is TGTGCCAGCAGTACGACTAGCGGGGGATCGGCAGATACGCAGTATTTT. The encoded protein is CASSTTSGGSADTQYF.

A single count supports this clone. DNA for the CDR3: TGTGCCAGCAGCCCGGGACAGGGCCTGGGCAATGAGCAGTTCTTC. Translating it yields CASSPGQGLGNEQFF. This chain connects TRBV5-4 to TRBJ2-1, with 9 bases that match TRBD1. After removal of 4 bases from V and 6 bases from J, the junction contained 8 bases not matched to a gene. Germline CDR1 and CDR2: SGHNT and YYREEE (reference sequence). CDR3 length equals 15 residues.

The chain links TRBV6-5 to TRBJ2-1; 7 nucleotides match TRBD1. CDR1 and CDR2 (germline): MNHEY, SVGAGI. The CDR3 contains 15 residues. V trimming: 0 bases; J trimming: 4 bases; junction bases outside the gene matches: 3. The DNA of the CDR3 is TGTGCCAGCAGTTACTCGGGACAGCCTTACAATGAGCAGTTCTTC. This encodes CASSYSGQPYNEQFF.

CDR3 loop: CASSARQGLDYGYTF. DNA of the CDR3: TGTGCCAGCAGCGCTCGACAGGGGTTGGACTATGGCTACACCTTC. The chain carries TRBV9 and TRBJ1-2; 8 bases are shared with TRBD1. Germline V lookup: CDR1 SGDLS, CDR2 YYNGEE. The CDR3 is 15 amino acids. V dropped 3 bases and J dropped 3; count of bases not matched to a gene: 7.

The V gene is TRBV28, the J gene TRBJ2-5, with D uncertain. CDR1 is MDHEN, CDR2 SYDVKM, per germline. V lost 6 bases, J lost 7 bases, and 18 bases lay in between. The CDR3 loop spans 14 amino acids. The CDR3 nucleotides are TGTGCCAGCAGCCGTACCGGGTCGAAGAGGACCCAGTACTTC. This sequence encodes CASSRTGSKRTQYF.

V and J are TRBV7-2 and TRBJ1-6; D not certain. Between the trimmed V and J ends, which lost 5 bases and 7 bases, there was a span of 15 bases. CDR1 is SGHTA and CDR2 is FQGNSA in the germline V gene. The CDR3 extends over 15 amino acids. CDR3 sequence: CASSPRNRENSPLHF. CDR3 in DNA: TGTGCCAGCAGCCCCCGGAATCGGGAAAATTCACCCCTCCACTTT. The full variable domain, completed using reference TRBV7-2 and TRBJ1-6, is GAGVSQSPSNKVTEKGKDVELRCDPISGHTALYWYRQSLGQGLEFLIYFQGNSAPDKSGLPSDRFSAERTGGSVSTLTIQRTQQEDSAVYLCASSPRNRENSPLHFGNGTRLTVT.

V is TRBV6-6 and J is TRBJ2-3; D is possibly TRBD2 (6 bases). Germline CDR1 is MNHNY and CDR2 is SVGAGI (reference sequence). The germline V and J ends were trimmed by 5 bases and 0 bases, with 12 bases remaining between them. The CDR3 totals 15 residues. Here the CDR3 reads CASSGPSASTDTQYF. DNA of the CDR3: TGTGCCAGCAGTGGACCTAGCGCTAGCACAGATACGCAGTATTTT.

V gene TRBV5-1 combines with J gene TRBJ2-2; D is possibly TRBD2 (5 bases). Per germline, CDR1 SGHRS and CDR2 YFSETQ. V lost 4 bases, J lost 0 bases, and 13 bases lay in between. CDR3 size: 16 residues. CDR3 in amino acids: CASSLQLDSNTGELFF. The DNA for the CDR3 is TGCGCCAGCAGCCTACAACTAGATTCGAACACCGGGGAGCTGTTTTTT.

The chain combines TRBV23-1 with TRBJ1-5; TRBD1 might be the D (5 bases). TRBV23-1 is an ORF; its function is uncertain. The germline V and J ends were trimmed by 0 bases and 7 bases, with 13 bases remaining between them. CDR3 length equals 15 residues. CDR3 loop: CASSQSGGSIQPQHF. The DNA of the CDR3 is TGCGCCAGCAGTCAATCGGGGGGGTCAATACAGCCCCAGCATTTT.

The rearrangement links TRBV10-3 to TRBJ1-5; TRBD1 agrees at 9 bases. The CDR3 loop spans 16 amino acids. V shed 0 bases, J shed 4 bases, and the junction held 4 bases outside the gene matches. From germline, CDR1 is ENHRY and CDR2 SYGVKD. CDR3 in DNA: TGTGCCATCAGTGAGTCGAACAGGGGGCTGAATCAGCCCCAGCATTTT. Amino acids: CAISESNRGLNQPQHF.

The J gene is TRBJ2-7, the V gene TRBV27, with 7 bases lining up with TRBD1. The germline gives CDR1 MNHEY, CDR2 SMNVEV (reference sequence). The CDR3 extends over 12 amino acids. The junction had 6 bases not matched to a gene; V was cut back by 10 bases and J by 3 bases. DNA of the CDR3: TGTGCCACTTCGACAGGGAGCTACGAGCAGTACTTC. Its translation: CATSTGSYEQYF.

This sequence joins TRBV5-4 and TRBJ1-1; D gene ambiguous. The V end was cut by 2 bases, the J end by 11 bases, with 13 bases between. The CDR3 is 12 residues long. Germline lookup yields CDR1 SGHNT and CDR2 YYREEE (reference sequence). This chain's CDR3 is CASSFEKSEAFF. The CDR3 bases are TGTGCCAGCAGCTTTGAAAAATCGGAGGCTTTCTTT.

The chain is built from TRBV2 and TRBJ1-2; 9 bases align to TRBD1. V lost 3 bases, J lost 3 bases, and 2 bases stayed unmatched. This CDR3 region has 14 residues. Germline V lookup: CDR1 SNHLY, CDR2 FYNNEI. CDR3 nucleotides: TGTGCCAGCAGTGATGGACAGGGGTACTATGGCTACACCTTC. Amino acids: CASSDGQGYYGYTF.

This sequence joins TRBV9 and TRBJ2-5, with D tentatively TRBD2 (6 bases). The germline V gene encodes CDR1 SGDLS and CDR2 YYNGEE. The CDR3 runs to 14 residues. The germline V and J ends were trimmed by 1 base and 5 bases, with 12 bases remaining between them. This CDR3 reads CASSVYGSWETQYF. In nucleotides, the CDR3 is TGTGCCAGCAGCGTATACGGGAGTTGGGAGACCCAGTACTTC.

DNA for the CDR3: TGTGCCAGCAGCTTATCGGCTAGCGGAGCCTACGAGCAGTACTTC. Translating it yields CASSLSASGAYEQYF. The chain links TRBV7-2 to TRBJ2-7, with 7 nucleotides matching TRBD2. CDR3 length: 15 amino acids. Germline values: CDR1 SGHTA, CDR2 FQGNSA. J gave up 2 bases and V 2 bases, and 6 bases lay outside the gene matches.

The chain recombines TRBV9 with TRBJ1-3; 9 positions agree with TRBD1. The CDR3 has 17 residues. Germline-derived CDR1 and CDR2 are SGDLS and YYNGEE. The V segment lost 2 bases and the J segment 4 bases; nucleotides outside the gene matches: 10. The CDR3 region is CASSVDAGTGIGNTIYF. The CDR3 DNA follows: TGTGCCAGCAGCGTCGATGCCGGGACAGGGATAGGAAACACCATATATTTT.

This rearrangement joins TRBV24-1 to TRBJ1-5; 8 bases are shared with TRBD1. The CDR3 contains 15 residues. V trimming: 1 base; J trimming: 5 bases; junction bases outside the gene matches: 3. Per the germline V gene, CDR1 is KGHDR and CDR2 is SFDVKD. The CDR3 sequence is CATSDLGTGDQPQHF. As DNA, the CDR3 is TGTGCCACCAGTGATTTAGGGACAGGCGATCAGCCCCAGCATTTT.

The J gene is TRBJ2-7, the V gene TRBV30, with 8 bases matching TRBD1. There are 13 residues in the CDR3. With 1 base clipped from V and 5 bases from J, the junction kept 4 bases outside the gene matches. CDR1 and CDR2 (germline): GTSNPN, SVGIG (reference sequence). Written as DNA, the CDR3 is TGTGCCTGGAGTGCGGACAGGGTTAACGAGCAGTACTTC. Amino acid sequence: CAWSADRVNEQYF.